Sequencing of this T cell receptor (beta chain) was carried out in a study of cytotoxic CD8 clonotypes in ibrutinib-treated CLL. Study-wide background: Complete response was seen in 2 patients and partial in some 25; about 12 progressed and roughly 15 stayed remitted after a median about 70 months. After a median around 12 months on treatment (6 to 36), response samples were drawn.

Trimming took off 0 bases at V and 2 bases at J, with 11 bases between the two ends. Looked up from germline, CDR1 is SGHAT and CDR2 is FQNNGV. The CDR3 totals 15 residues. Study-wide results and limits: Clonality showed a rise at ibrutinib response that reversed toward baseline at progression. The study sampled sustained-remission and progressing patients at different times.

This table comes from immunoSEQ multiplex PCR, and its TCRdb copy is limited to in-frame clones, with some not included. Of about 76,000 clones in the sample, around 83% were seen once. This clone was recorded a few times. The antigen remains undetermined. V usage is TRBV11-2 and J usage is TRBJ2-7; maybe TRBD1 (5 bases). The sequences come from PBMCs, collected before ibrutinib treatment. The source of this sequence is a human donor with chronic lymphocytic leukemia. The CDR3 DNA reads TGTGCCAGCAGCTTAGATCGCCAGGGCGCCTACGAGCAGTACTTC. Protein product: CASSLDRQGAYEQYF.